This passage covers 10 T cell receptor beta chains from one sample sequenced in a study of cytomegalovirus exposure and HLA in healthy donors. With 60 Vbeta and 13 Jbeta primers, the PCR was carried out. Clones were read by immunoSEQ multiplex PCR, and TCRdb kept only the in-frame ones, dropping some. The data hold approximately 110,000 clones, with around 67% observed a single time. Sequencing was carried out using PBMCs. These receptors were collected from a man in his sixties in good health and CMV-seropositive.

The chain employs TRBV5-1 and TRBJ1-1; weak D call: TRBD1 (5 bases). CDR1 SGHRS and CDR2 YFSETQ come from the germline V gene. V lost 2 bases, J lost 1 base, and 6 bases lay in between. The CDR3 is 13 residues long. CDR3 coding DNA: TGCGCCAGCAGCTTTAGGGGGAACACTGAAGCTTTCTTT. This gives the protein CASSFRGNTEAFF.

V usage is TRBV10-3 and J usage is TRBJ1-2; TRBD1 aligns across 7 bases. This CDR3 has 13 amino acids. Per germline, CDR1 ENHRY and CDR2 SYGVKD. V dropped 6 bases and J dropped 6; count of bases not matched to a gene: 7. CDR3 DNA sequence: TGTGCCATCAGCGGCGACAGGGAGGATGGCTACACCTTC. It yields the protein CAISGDREDGYTF.

CDR3 in DNA: TGTGCCAGCAGACAGGTTAGAAACACTGAAGCTTTCTTT. Its translation: CASRQVRNTEAFF. The rearrangement joins TRBV6-5 to TRBJ1-1; D perhaps matches TRBD1 (5 bases). The CDR3 has 13 residues. The germline CDR1 and CDR2 sequences are MNHEY and SVGAGI. Trimming left V 6 bases short and J 2 bases short, with 10 bases between.

The genes are TRBV28 and TRBJ2-7; D perhaps matches TRBD1 (5 bases). CDR1 and CDR2 from the germline V gene are MDHEN and SYDVKM. V was clipped by 5 bases and J by 0 bases, with 11 bases between them. CDR3 length equals 14 residues. CDR3 amino acids: CASSPLTVSYEQYF. The CDR3 nucleotides read TGTGCCAGCAGTCCCCTGACAGTCTCCTACGAGCAGTACTTC.

The rearrangement links TRBV9 to TRBJ2-5, with 9 positions matching TRBD2. Germline values: CDR1 SGDLS, CDR2 YYNGEE. J gave up 1 base and V 6 bases, and 4 bases lay outside the gene matches. This CDR3 comprises 14 residues. CDR3 amino acids: CASNLAGVQETQYF. The DNA for the CDR3 is TGTGCCAGCAACTTAGCGGGGGTCCAAGAGACCCAGTACTTC.

This chain joins TRBV11-3 and TRBJ2-3, with no clear D. Germline values: CDR1 SGHNT, CDR2 YENEEA. Trimming stripped 4 bases from V and 2 bases from J, with 10 bases between. The CDR3 has 14 amino acids. The CDR3 loop is CASSSPVDTDTQYF. The CDR3, as DNA: TGTGCCAGCAGCTCCCCCGTAGACACAGATACGCAGTATTTT.

This clone showed up many times. The chain has TRBV5-1 and TRBJ1-6; possible D gene TRBD1, 5 bases. From germline, CDR1 is SGHRS and CDR2 YFSETQ. Trimming pared 5 bases from V and 7 bases from J, leaving 13 bases between. The CDR3 loop spans 14 amino acids. CDR3 sequence: CASRVTGRNSPLHF. Here the CDR3 DNA reads TGCGCCAGCAGGGTCACAGGTCGAAATTCACCCCTCCACTTT.

This rearrangement joins TRBV19 to TRBJ1-1, with TRBD1 matching over 9 bases. The germline gives CDR1 LNHDA, CDR2 SQIVND (reference sequence). J was trimmed by 4 bases and V by 5 bases; bases with no gene match: 5. CDR3 size: 14 residues. The CDR3 protein is CASSFGQGPTEAFF. DNA for the CDR3: TGTGCCAGTAGTTTCGGACAGGGGCCCACTGAAGCTTTCTTT.

The genes are TRBV2 and TRBJ1-5; maybe TRBD1 (6 bases). Between the trimmed V and J ends, which lost 6 bases and 6 bases, there was a span of 18 bases. Germline V CDR1 and CDR2: SNHLY, FYNNEI. This CDR3 region has 15 residues. DNA of the CDR3: TGTGCCAGCAGCCCCAACCGGGGGGGGCGTCAGCCCCAGCATTTT. As protein: CASSPNRGGRQPQHF.

The chain recombines TRBV7-3 with TRBJ1-1; no definite D call. Germline CDR1 is SGHTA and CDR2 is FQGTGA. The V end lost 3 bases, the J end lost 1 base, and 12 bases lay between the germline ends. This CDR3 is 15 amino acids long. In nucleotides, the CDR3 is TGTGCCAGCAGCTTTTCAGGTAGTGGGAACACTGAAGCTTTCTTT. Its protein is CASSFSGSGNTEAFF.